The 27 T cell receptor beta chains given below trace back to one sample, sequenced in a study of blood T cell repertoires in COVID-19. Generated by immunoSEQ multiplex PCR, the TCRdb table keeps only in-frame clones and is missing some. The sample has just over 650,000 clones; over 80% are singletons. Specimen: peripheral blood. These receptors all come from a woman aged 18-29 years with acute or convalescent COVID-19.

The rearrangement links TRBV6-2 or TRBV6-3 to TRBJ2-7; D call uncertain. This CDR3 has 14 amino acids. Germline V lookup: CDR1 MNHEY, CDR2 SVGEGT. Trimming shortened V by 4 bases and J by 3 bases, and 13 bases separated the two germline ends. CDR3 nucleotide sequence: TGTGCCAGCAGTTCCCACCAACCCGGCTACGAGCAGTACTTC. Translating gives CASSSHQPGYEQYF.

The V gene is TRBV6-5, the J gene TRBJ1-1; the D is unclear. Trimming pared 5 bases from V and 8 bases from J, leaving 9 bases between. Germline lookup yields CDR1 MNHEY and CDR2 SVGAGI. The CDR3 contains 11 residues. The CDR3 spells CASSKREEAFF. The CDR3 bases are TGTGCCAGCAGTAAACGGGAAGAAGCTTTCTTT.

V usage is TRBV9 and J usage is TRBJ1-3, with D maybe TRBD1 (6 bases). Looked up from germline, CDR1 is SGDLS and CDR2 is YYNGEE. With 3 bases removed from V and 2 bases from J, the gap between germline ends came to 12 bases. This CDR3 region has 15 residues. CDR3 coding DNA: TGTGCCAGCAGCGCGTACCAGGGGACTGGAAACACCATATATTTT. This gives the protein CASSAYQGTGNTIYF.

V usage is TRBV15 and J usage is TRBJ2-4; 10 positions match TRBD1. The ends lost 1 base at V and 12 bases at J; junction bases unmatched: 3. The CDR3 has 13 amino acids. The germline V gene encodes CDR1 LNHNV and CDR2 YYDKDF (reference sequence). CDR3: CATSRGQGAAQYF. Here the CDR3 DNA reads TGTGCCACCAGCAGAGGACAGGGGGCTGCTCAGTACTTC. The variable domain in full, completed from reference TRBV15 and TRBJ2-4, reads DAMVIQNPRYQVTQFGKPVTLSCSQTLNHNVMYWYQQKSSQAPKLLFHYYDKDFNNEADTPDNFQSRRPNTSFCFLDIRSPGLGDTAMYLCATSRGQGAAQYFGAGTRLSVL.

V is TRBV6-6 and J is TRBJ1-6; 8 nucleotides match TRBD1. J gave up 7 bases and V 5 bases, and 10 bases lay outside the gene matches. Germline-derived CDR1 and CDR2 are MNHNY and SVGAGI (reference sequence). This CDR3 region has 16 residues. CDR3 sequence: CASSTSQGAPNSPLHF. CDR3 bases: TGTGCCAGCAGTACCTCCCAGGGGGCCCCAAATTCACCCCTCCACTTT.

This chain connects TRBV4-1 to TRBJ1-2, with D tentatively TRBD1 (6 bases). The length of the CDR3 is 16 residues. Germline values: CDR1 MGHRA, CDR2 YSYEKL. Trimming pared 1 base from V and 4 bases from J, leaving 16 bases between. CDR3 residues: CASSQGENRDPYGYTF. The DNA of the CDR3 is TGCGCCAGCAGCCAAGGGGAAAACAGGGATCCCTATGGCTACACCTTC.

This chain links TRBV28 with TRBJ1-5; possibly TRBD1 for D (5 bases). Trimming took 5 bases from V and 4 from J, leaving 12 bases between them. Looked up from germline, CDR1 is MDHEN and CDR2 is SYDVKM. The CDR3 is 14 amino acids. The DNA of the CDR3 is TGTGCCAGCAGTCTGGACATCCGAAATCAGCCCCAGCATTTT. This gives the protein CASSLDIRNQPQHF. The full variable domain, its missing parts supplied by reference TRBV28 and TRBJ1-5, is DVKVTQSSRYLVKRTGEKVFLECVQDMDHENMFWYRQDPGLGLRLIYFSYDVKMKEKGDIPEGYSVSREKKERFSLILESASTNQTSMYLCASSLDIRNQPQHFGDGTRLSIL.

V gene TRBV29-1 combines with J gene TRBJ1-4; D remains ambiguous. The CDR3 is 10 residues long. The V and J ends lost 6 bases and 5 bases respectively, with 4 bases between them. The V gene's germline CDR1 is SQVTM and CDR2 ANQGSEA. CDR3 loop: CSVANEKLFF. The CDR3 region has the DNA TGCAGCGTAGCAAATGAAAAACTGTTTTTT.

Only one count was recorded for this clone. This chain links TRBV24-1 with TRBJ1-4; 8 bases agree with TRBD1. The CDR3 has 14 amino acids. Germline V gene lookup returns CDR1 KGHDR and CDR2 SFDVKD. V gave up 6 bases and J gave up 5 bases; unmatched junction bases: 4. CDR3 sequence reads: CATSTGGENEKLFF. The CDR3 bases are TGTGCCACCAGTACAGGGGGGGAAAATGAAAAACTGTTTTTT.

J is TRBJ1-1 and V is TRBV4-1, with 7 nucleotides matching TRBD1. This CDR3 is built from 15 residues. CDR1 is MGHRA, CDR2 YSYEKL, per germline. With V trimmed by 3 bases and J by 4 bases, 8 bases remained unmatched. CDR3 protein: CASSQFTGAGTEAFF. The CDR3 region has the DNA TGCGCCAGCAGCCAGTTCACAGGGGCTGGCACTGAAGCTTTCTTT.

This rearrangement joins TRBV4-1 to TRBJ2-3; D is unclear. The CDR3 totals 14 residues. Germline V gene data show CDR1 as MGHRA and CDR2 as YSYEKL. The V end was cut by 0 bases, the J end by 2 bases, with 6 bases between. This CDR3 is CASSQEAPTDTQYF. CDR3 bases: TGCGCCAGCAGCCAAGAAGCCCCCACAGATACGCAGTATTTT.

The V and J genes are TRBV12-3 or TRBV12-4 and TRBJ1-2; 12 nucleotides match TRBD1. The CDR3 extends over 13 amino acids. The junction had 6 bases not matched to a gene; V was cut back by 7 bases and J by 9 bases. In nucleotides, the CDR3 is TGTGCCAGCACGCGGGACAGGGGGCAGAGCTACACCTTC. Translating gives CASTRDRGQSYTF.

The chain employs TRBV28 and TRBJ2-3; 13 positions match TRBD2. This CDR3 contains 14 residues. From germline, CDR1 is MDHEN and CDR2 SYDVKM. V was pared by 5 bases and J by 8 bases, with 4 bases of the junction left unmatched. This CDR3 reads CASSPGLAGSTQYF. The CDR3, as DNA: TGTGCCAGCAGTCCGGGACTAGCGGGGTCTACGCAGTATTTT.

This chain links TRBV28 with TRBJ2-3; 9 bases are shared with TRBD1. With V trimmed by 6 bases and J by 5 bases, 18 bases remained unmatched. Looked up from germline, CDR1 is MDHEN and CDR2 is SYDVKM. The CDR3 loop spans 18 amino acids. The CDR3 loop is CASSLFYPGQGGGDTQYF. The CDR3 DNA is TGTGCCAGCAGCCTATTTTACCCGGGACAGGGAGGAGGAGATACGCAGTATTTT. Based on the CDR3 plus reference TRBV28 and TRBJ2-3, the full variable domain is DVKVTQSSRYLVKRTGEKVFLECVQDMDHENMFWYRQDPGLGLRLIYFSYDVKMKEKGDIPEGYSVSREKKERFSLILESASTNQTSMYLCASSLFYPGQGGGDTQYFGPGTRLTVL.

The chain is built from TRBV5-4 and TRBJ2-7, with 10 bases fitting TRBD2. This CDR3 has 15 amino acids. Germline CDR1 reads SGHNT; CDR2 reads YYREEE (reference sequence). The V and J ends lost 3 bases and 0 bases, in that order; junction bases with no gene match: 3. Written as DNA, the CDR3 is TGTGCCAGCAGCTCTCAGCGGGGGGGCTCCTACGAGCAGTACTTC. Protein product: CASSSQRGGSYEQYF. The variable domain in full, completed from reference TRBV5-4 and TRBJ2-7, reads ETGVTQSPTHLIKTRGQQVTLRCSSQSGHNTVSWYQQALGQGPQFIFQYYREEENGRGNFPPRFSGLQFPNYSSELNVNALELDDSALYLCASSSQRGGSYEQYFGPGTRLTVT.

The gene calls are TRBV5-6 and TRBJ2-7; 11 bases align to TRBD1. The CDR3 spans 15 residues. V dropped 3 bases and J dropped 5; count of bases not matched to a gene: 7. Germline-derived CDR1 and CDR2 are SGHDT and YYEEEE. CDR3 region: CASSWGTGGSHEQYF. For the CDR3, the DNA is TGTGCCAGCAGCTGGGGGACAGGGGGAAGCCACGAGCAGTACTTC.

The chain employs TRBV30 and TRBJ2-4; 13 bases line up with TRBD2. There are 20 residues in the CDR3. The junction had 11 bases not matched to a gene; V was cut back by 0 bases and J by 0 bases. The germline V gene encodes CDR1 GTSNPN and CDR2 SVGIG (reference sequence). CDR3 sequence (DNA): TGTGCCTGGAGTGTACGGTGGGGGACTAGCGGGGAATCAGCCAAAAACATTCAGTACTTC. This sequence encodes CAWSVRWGTSGESAKNIQYF.

The J gene is TRBJ2-5, the V gene TRBV7-7, with 10 bases matching TRBD2. The CDR3 is 15 residues long. Germline V CDR1 and CDR2: SSHAT, FNYEAQ (reference sequence). Trimming cost V 5 bases and J 5 bases; bases outside gene matches: 8. The CDR3 is CASSPTLAGRETQYF. CDR3 bases: TGTGCCAGCAGCCCTACACTAGCGGGGAGGGAGACCCAGTACTTC.

V gene TRBV4-3 combines with J gene TRBJ2-5; tentatively, D is TRBD2 (5 bases). The germline V gene has CDR1 LGHNA and CDR2 YSLEER. Trimming left V 4 bases short and J 4 bases short, with 16 bases between. This CDR3 has 15 residues. The DNA of the CDR3 is TGCGCCAGCAGCCGAGGCACGAACAGCGGAGAGACCCAGTACTTC. Translation: CASSRGTNSGETQYF.

V gene TRBV6-2 or TRBV6-3 combines with J gene TRBJ1-1, with TRBD1 as a possible D gene (6 bases). The length of the CDR3 is 16 residues. CDR1 is MNHEY, CDR2 SVGEGT, per germline. The ends were cut back, 0 bases at V and 2 bases at J, with 13 bases in the middle. CDR3 nucleotides: TGTGCCAGCAGTTACTCGGGGCAGGGGATAAACACTGAAGCTTTCTTT. Translated: CASSYSGQGINTEAFF.

The CDR3 DNA reads as TGTGCCAGCAGCCTAGCGGGGGGGCCTGTAGATACGCAGTATTTT. This sequence encodes CASSLAGGPVDTQYF. This chain joins TRBV7-3 and TRBJ2-3; 12 bases are a match to TRBD2. The V and J ends lost 5 bases and 5 bases, in that order; junction bases with no gene match: 5. The germline CDR1 and CDR2 sequences are SGHTA and FQGTGA. There are 15 residues in the CDR3.

The chain recombines TRBV29-1 with TRBJ1-1; no clear D. Trimming left V 4 bases short and J 6 bases short, with 15 bases between. Germline CDR1 and CDR2: SQVTM and ANQGSEA. The CDR3 loop spans 13 amino acids. CDR3 in DNA: TGCAGCGTTGTTGACGGAGAAACATCTGAAGCTTTCTTT. Translated: CSVVDGETSEAFF.

This clone was seen once. Other DNA sequences from this sample encode an identical CDR3 as well. CDR3 sequence: CASSLGTGNQPQHF. The DNA for the CDR3 is TGTGCCAGCAGTTTAGGGACAGGGAATCAGCCCCAGCATTTT. The J gene is TRBJ1-5, the V gene TRBV27; 9 bases align to TRBD1. Germline loops: CDR1 MNHEY, CDR2 SMNVEV (reference sequence). The CDR3 length is 14 residues. After removal of 2 bases from V and 4 bases from J, the junction contained 0 bases not matched to a gene.

The chain combines TRBV27 with TRBJ1-2, with 8 bases identical to TRBD1. This CDR3 spans 15 amino acids. V shed 5 bases and J 5 bases; nucleotides not matched to a gene: 10. Germline V CDR1 and CDR2: MNHEY, SMNVEV (reference sequence). As DNA, the CDR3 is TGTGCCAGCAGTCCACCCTCGACAGGGGCGTATGGCTACACCTTC. This encodes CASSPPSTGAYGYTF.

This clone appeared once. CDR3 bases: TGTGCCAGCTCACCAGGACTGGCGAACACTGAAGCTTTCTTT. Protein: CASSPGLANTEAFF. V gene TRBV18 combines with J gene TRBJ1-1; D not certain. The V gene's germline CDR1 is KGHSH and CDR2 LQKENI. The CDR3 is 14 residues long. V was trimmed by 2 bases and J by 1 base, leaving 8 bases between them. Complete variable domain (other parts from reference TRBV18 and TRBJ1-1): NAGVMQNPRHLVRRRGQEARLRCSPMKGHSHVYWYRQLPEEGLKFMVYLQKENIIDESGMPKERFSAEFPKEGPSILRIQQVVRGDSAAYFCASSPGLANTEAFFGQGTRLTVV.

CDR3 in DNA: TGCGCCAGCAGCCATTCCGCGAACACCGGGGAGCTGTTTTTT. Protein sequence: CASSHSANTGELFF. The chain employs TRBV4-1 and TRBJ2-2; D uncertain. Germline CDR1 and CDR2: MGHRA and YSYEKL. This CDR3 is 14 amino acids long. Between the trimmed V and J ends, which lost 3 bases and 0 bases, there was a span of 5 bases.

This clone was detected a few times. This chain links TRBV10-3 with TRBJ1-1; D is perhaps TRBD1 (6 bases). Per germline, CDR1 ENHRY and CDR2 SYGVKD. Trimming took off 2 bases at V and 2 bases at J, with 12 bases between the two ends. The CDR3 extends over 15 amino acids. The CDR3 region has the DNA TGTGCCATCAGTGAGCTGAGGACAGACAACACTGAAGCTTTCTTT. Translation gives CAISELRTDNTEAFF.